The rows below give T cell receptor beta chains drawn from one sample of a study of regulatory T cells in long-lasting Graves disease. Using its own MiXCR run on the multiplex PCR reads, TCRdb lists one record per CDR3 protein. The sample has more than 300,000 distinct CDR3 sequences; roughly 20% are singletons. This specimen was peripheral blood mononuclear cells (PBMCs), taken when the disease was refractory, from a patient treated with antithyroid drugs. All receptors come from a woman aged 40 to 50 with Graves disease. Both conserved end residues are trimmed from each CDR3.

ASSSPGFWGNQPQH,TRBJ1-5,TRBV7-2
ASSYSRSGAAGELF,TRBJ2-2,TRBV6-2/TRBV6-3
ASSHGRSDTQY,TRBJ2-3,TRBV18
ASSLNQSNEKLF,TRBJ1-4,TRBV7-3
ASSDLGQGEGSEAF,TRBJ1-1,TRBV28
SARPRSGELF,TRBJ2-2,TRBV20-1
ASSFAVPDTQY,TRBJ2-3,TRBV28
ASSVDDGDQPQH,TRBJ1-5,TRBV9
ASSLDLGLAGLKETQY,TRBJ2-5,TRBV11-2
ASSDLQGKGNTIY,TRBJ1-3,TRBV6-2/TRBV6-3
SARDTGAISPLETSPLH,TRBJ1-6,TRBV20-1
ASSFRNPNTEAF,TRBJ1-1,TRBV27
ASNRAGGPVQY,TRBJ2-7,TRBV28
SARHRGQENKNIQY,TRBJ2-4,TRBV20-1
ASSERAYNEQF,TRBJ2-1,TRBV10-1
ASLGTGRYEQY,TRBJ2-7,TRBV28
ASSFPQGGGAYEQY,TRBJ2-7,TRBV2
ASGGALETQY,TRBJ2-5,TRBV6-1
ASSPGGKRETQY,TRBJ2-5,TRBV28
ASSLYVAGNTGELF,TRBJ2-2,TRBV7-9
AISESRYGYT,TRBJ1-2,TRBV10-3
ASSLAGQGAETEAF,TRBJ1-1,TRBV12-3/TRBV12-4
ASSEDITKTQY,TRBJ2-5,TRBV25-1
AIRALNMDYGYT,TRBJ1-2,TRBV10-3
ASNLQGDEKLF,TRBJ1-4,TRBV2
ASSNREQGEQY,TRBJ2-7,TRBV5-1
ASSLGEKLV,TRBJ1-4,TRBV28
SARGTSGSIDTQY,TRBJ2-3,TRBV20-1
ASSSNRERGRTQY,TRBJ2-5,TRBV7-6
ASSIAGGNYGYT,TRBJ1-2,TRBV19
ASSMVAGYEQY,TRBJ2-7,TRBV19
ASDTLLGRLYNEQF,TRBJ2-1,TRBV2
ASSVRGTGAEAF,TRBJ1-1,TRBV9
ASSVAGHSYEQY,TRBJ2-7,TRBV9
ASSLNRGQNEKLF,TRBJ1-4,TRBV7-2
ASRPRDRVDQPQH,TRBJ1-5,TRBV5-8
SARPDSEGLKNTEAF,TRBJ1-1,TRBV20-1
ASSQVWATGITGELF,TRBJ2-2,TRBV3-1
ASSPPGGRNEKLF,TRBJ1-4,TRBV14
ASNRVASQPQH,TRBJ1-5,TRBV28
ASSRSFGEKLF,TRBJ1-4,TRBV6-1
ASSFGLAGGPPYEQY,TRBJ2-7,TRBV5-1
ASSLDSASYNEQF,TRBJ2-1,TRBV6-5
ASSIAGNTIY,TRBJ1-3,TRBV19
ASSLDQGYEQY,TRBJ2-7,TRBV7-3
ASSYRGMNTRELF,TRBJ2-2,TRBV2
ASSWDRGETQY,TRBJ2-5,TRBV6-9
ATSRVLGWNTEAF,TRBJ1-1,TRBV15
ASSTQGGVWTGELF,TRBJ2-2,TRBV7-3
ASGSTAKNIQY,TRBJ2-4,TRBV11-2
ASSFGRGTQY,TRBJ2-5,TRBV11-2
ASTLPGLAGGPEETQY,TRBJ2-5,TRBV28
ASSIWRENEQF,TRBJ2-1,TRBV19
ASSPIPEGQY,TRBJ2-5,TRBV18
ASSYQPGLAGAGANVLT,TRBJ2-6,TRBV6-5